This TCR beta chain was sequenced in a study of technical replicates of blood from several donors. CDR1 SEHNR and CDR2 FQNEAQ come from the germline V gene (reference sequence). This CDR3 is 14 amino acids long. V was pared by 3 bases and J by 1 base, with 9 bases between. This table comes from immunoSEQ multiplex PCR, and its TCRdb copy is limited to in-frame clones, with some not included. The data contain 79,000 or so clones, roughly 90% of them seen just once; the ten biggest clones take up just under 0.25%. The sequence was obtained from a human donor in good health. Sequencing was performed on T cells isolated from PBMCs. The J gene is TRBJ1-1, the V gene TRBV7-9; D not certain. The CDR3 region is CASSFEGPNTEAFF. CDR3 in DNA: TGTGCCAGCAGCTTCGAGGGTCCGAACACTGAAGCTTTCTTT.